This T cell receptor (beta chain) emerged from a study of CD8+CD57+ T cells in acquired aplastic anemia. Study-wide findings and caveats: Patients and controls turned out to have roughly 31 CD8+ CDR3 sequences in common. Patients and controls were not found to differ significantly in CD8+ Simpson's diversity.

CDR3 and TCR beta VDJ profiling relied on genomic DNA as the template. TCRdb itself ran the reads through MiXCR, one entry per CDR3 protein. The data show a few hundred thousand distinct CDR3 sequences, about half seen once. This clonotype was seen just once. Its antigen is unidentified. Individuals selected for sequencing had exhibited CD8+CD57+ cell expansion on flow cytometry. There were no patients without severe acquired aplastic anemia. The V segment lost 6 bases and the J segment 5 bases; nucleotides outside the gene matches: 4. The CDR3 covers 12 residues. CDR1 LNHNV and CDR2 YYDKDF come from the germline V gene (reference sequence).

The chain couples TRBV15 to TRBJ2-7; 7 bases line up with TRBD1. Specimen: sorted CD4+, CD8+, or CD8+CD57+ T cells (not recorded which) from PBMCs. The sequence was collected from a human donor with aplastic anemia. CDR3 coding DNA: TGTGCCACCAGTAAGGGGGCTAACGAGCAGTACTTC. It specifies CATSKGANEQYF.